The entry that follows covers one T cell receptor (beta chain) sequence. Its antigen is still unknown. No base qualities exist here, and no much larger clone lies one base off it. Inclusive of the bounding cysteine and phenylalanine, the CDR3 is 14 residues long. Only the CDR3 portion is preserved as DNA: 42 bases, with reading frame beginning at the first base. The germline V gene provides CDR1 MDHEN and CDR2 SYDVKM. V and J are truncated by 8 bases and 6 bases respectively, leaving an intervening sequence of 16 bases. The immunoSEQ Assay, a bias-controlled multiplex PCR, was used to amplify TCRbeta CDR3 regions from genomic DNA. The original pipeline was this. Nucleated cell counts per sample were estimated from amplification of reference gene primers within the assay. To quantify the absolute abundance of each unique TCRbeta CDR3 rearrangement, sequence reads were collapsed and filtered. For each sample, productive Simpson clonality was calculated as the square root of Simpson's diversity index across productive rearrangements. What TCRdb holds here is the immuneACCESS table cut down to in-frame rearrangements. Part of the clones is not present; checked against another copy, under half of the missing clones reflect an unresolved V gene, and the others are unexplained. D and trimming come from the DNA, and the V and J calls and clone size come from that table. The sample table contains around 250,000 clones; only one count was recorded for roughly 86% of them. 0.7% of the sample is held by the ten biggest clonotypes.

The data were taken from a study of blood T cell repertoires in COVID-19 (TCRdb year 2020). Background on the whole study: Samples covering the acute and convalescent phases of COVID-19 were provided by collaborators in the United States, Italy and Spain. The sample metadata nearly always contained a de-identified subject ID, COVID-19 status, age in years and sex. Subjects who had been exposed to COVID-19, were actively infected with it, or had recovered from it provided the deeply sampled blood TCRbeta repertoires that made up the dataset. The material from the prospective study consisted of cDNA or gDNA derived from T cells, B-cell-depleted T cells, or PBMCs. The samples were drawn from the first 160 participants of the ongoing ImmuneRACE study and from more than 1,000 subjects provided by 6 global collaborators. Where available, HLA class I and class II types were taken from metadata supplied by the sample provider and were not determined by assay-based typing. The repertoires were released in a freely available public database intended as a resource for research on the immune response to SARS-CoV-2.

Whole blood was collected in K2EDTA tubes by collaborating institutions according to the institutions' own protocols. For TCRbeta analysis, collaborators shipped samples in one of three forms: frozen whole blood, isolated PBMCs, or DNA extracted from either of those sample types. The research as a whole found: The quantity of clinical and demographic metadata differed by source and by participant and was supplied without curation.

The rearranged chain carries TRBV28 and TRBJ1-4; the D gene is perhaps TRBD1, on 6 matching bases. The specimen was peripheral blood. The sequence derives from a human donor in a cohort sampled during active COVID-19. The nucleotide sequence is TGTGCCAGCGTTAACGAGGGGGTCTATGAAAAACTGTTTTTT. Translated, it reads CASVNEGVYEKLFF.